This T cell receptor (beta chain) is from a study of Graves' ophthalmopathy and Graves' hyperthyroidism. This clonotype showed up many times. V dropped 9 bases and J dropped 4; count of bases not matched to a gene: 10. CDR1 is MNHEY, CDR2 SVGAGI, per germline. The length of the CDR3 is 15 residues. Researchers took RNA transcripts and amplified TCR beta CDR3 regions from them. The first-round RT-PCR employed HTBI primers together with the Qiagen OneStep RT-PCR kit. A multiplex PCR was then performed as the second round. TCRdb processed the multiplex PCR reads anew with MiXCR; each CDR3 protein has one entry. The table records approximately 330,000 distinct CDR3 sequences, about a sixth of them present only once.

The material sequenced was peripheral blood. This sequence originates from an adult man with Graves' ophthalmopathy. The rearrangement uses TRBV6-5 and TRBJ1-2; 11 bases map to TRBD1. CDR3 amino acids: CASRGTGGGIYGYTF. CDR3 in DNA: TGTGCCAGTCGAGGGACAGGGGGAGGAATCTATGGCTACACCTTC.